The 31 T cell receptor beta chains below were found in one sample sequenced in a study of blood T cell repertoires in COVID-19. Repertoires were generated with immunoSEQ multiplex PCR, while TCRdb's copy carries only in-frame clones and drops some. The repertoire holds tens of thousands of clones, with more than 85% as singletons. The sequenced sample was peripheral blood. These receptors all stem from a man aged 45-65 years with acute or convalescent COVID-19.

V gene TRBV25-1 combines with J gene TRBJ1-4; 8 bases line up with TRBD1. This CDR3 comprises 17 residues. The germline gives CDR1 MGHDK, CDR2 SYGVNS. V was clipped by 6 bases and J by 0 bases; unmatched bases: 9. Written as DNA, the CDR3 is TGTGCCAGCAGCCCACAGGGGGTTTTCGCAACTAATGAAAAACTGTTTTTT. Its translation: CASSPQGVFATNEKLFF.

This clone has only a few counts. The rearrangement links TRBV9 to TRBJ1-3; tentatively, D is TRBD1 (6 bases). V was shortened by 0 bases and J by 9 bases, with 13 bases between the two germline ends. CDR3 length: 14 amino acids. CDR1 is SGDLS and CDR2 is YYNGEE in the germline V gene. CDR3 region: CASSVVTQGGTIYF. CDR3 nucleotide sequence: TGTGCCAGCAGCGTAGTAACACAGGGTGGCACCATATATTTT.

This clone was picked up a small number of times. The chain carries TRBV7-9 and TRBJ2-5; 8 nucleotides agree with TRBD1. CDR1 is SEHNR, CDR2 FQNEAQ, per germline (reference sequence). The ends lost 3 bases at V and 2 bases at J; junction bases unmatched: 5. The length of the CDR3 is 15 residues. CDR3 coding DNA: TGTGCCAGCAGCTTCGGACAGGGCTATCAAGAGACCCAGTACTTC. Translating it yields CASSFGQGYQETQYF.

This chain joins TRBV5-1 and TRBJ2-5, with 10 bases identical to TRBD2. Germline V gene lookup returns CDR1 SGHRS and CDR2 YFSETQ. This CDR3 contains 17 residues. J was trimmed by 1 base and V by 0 bases; bases with no gene match: 6. CDR3 nucleotide sequence: TGCGCCAGCAGCTTGGTGCCTAGCGGGAGCGGCCAAGAGACCCAGTACTTC. Residues: CASSLVPSGSGQETQYF. Variable domain in full (rest from reference TRBV5-1 and TRBJ2-5): KAGVTQTPRYLIKTRGQQVTLSCSPISGHRSVSWYQQTPGQGLQFLFEYFSETQRNKGNFPGRFSGRQFSNSRSEMNVSTLELGDSALYLCASSLVPSGSGQETQYFGPGTRLLVL.

The rearrangement joins TRBV9 to TRBJ2-1; 10 nucleotides align to TRBD2. Germline V gene lookup returns CDR1 SGDLS and CDR2 YYNGEE. The ends lost 3 bases at V and 6 bases at J; junction bases unmatched: 18. CDR3 length: 19 amino acids. The CDR3 region has the DNA TGTGCCAGCAGCGCCCGGGACCGCCCTTCGGCTAGCGGGAGCAATGAGCAGTTCTTC. Amino acids: CASSARDRPSASGSNEQFF.

CDR3 nucleotide sequence: TGTGCCAGCAGCGTAGTTTCGACAGGGGCAGATACGCAGTATTTT. This gives the protein CASSVVSTGADTQYF. This sequence joins TRBV9 and TRBJ2-3; 8 bases fit TRBD1. CDR1 and CDR2 from the germline V gene are SGDLS and YYNGEE. The CDR3 sequence is 15 residues long. Trimming removed 0 bases from V and 4 bases from J; junction bases left unmatched: 4. The full variable domain, with the rest looked up from reference TRBV9 and TRBJ2-3, is DSGVTQTPKHLITATGQRVTLRCSPRSGDLSVYWYQQSLDQGLQFLIQYYNGEERAKGNILERFSAQQFPDLHSELNLSSLELGDSALYFCASSVVSTGADTQYFGPGTRLTVL.

The chain links TRBV20-1 to TRBJ1-5; D not resolved. Looked up from germline, CDR1 is DFQATT and CDR2 is SNEGSKA (reference sequence). V gave up 3 bases and J gave up 1 base, with 13 bases separating them. This CDR3 is built from 15 residues. The chain's CDR3 is CSASSGYGSNQPQHF. The CDR3 bases are TGCAGTGCTAGTTCGGGATATGGCAGCAATCAGCCCCAGCATTTT.

In its sample, this clone was seen a few times. The CDR3: CASSPQRAGGTYEQYF. The CDR3 region has the DNA TGTGCCAGCAGCCCTCAGAGGGCAGGGGGCACCTACGAGCAGTACTTC. The V call is TRBV3-1 (or the pseudogene TRBV3-2), the J call TRBJ2-7; TRBD1 aligns across 8 bases. Germline V gives CDR1 LGHDT, CDR2 YNNKEL (reference sequence). V lost 4 bases, J lost 2 bases, and 10 bases stayed unmatched. The CDR3 consists of 16 residues.

This chain links TRBV19 with TRBJ1-5; tentatively, D is TRBD1 (6 bases). Germline V gene lookup returns CDR1 LNHDA and CDR2 SQIVND (reference sequence). This CDR3 comprises 15 residues. V shed 7 bases and J shed 2 bases, with 15 bases lying between them. The CDR3 region has the DNA TGTGCCAGTACCCTACAGGGTAATCGCAATCAGCCCCAGCATTTT. Translating gives CASTLQGNRNQPQHF.

The chain joins TRBV19 to TRBJ2-3; 8 nucleotides agree with TRBD1. CDR1 LNHDA and CDR2 SQIVND come from the germline V gene (reference sequence). The V segment lost 4 bases and the J segment 2 bases; nucleotides outside the gene matches: 5. The CDR3 has 15 residues. The CDR3 DNA follows: TGTGCCAGTAGTAGACCGACAGGGGACACAGATACGCAGTATTTT. It encodes CASSRPTGDTDTQYF.

The rearrangement links TRBV18 to TRBJ1-1; TRBD1 matches at 7 bases. The germline V gene has CDR1 KGHSH and CDR2 LQKENI. The CDR3 loop spans 14 amino acids. V shed 6 bases, J shed 5 bases, and the junction held 9 bases outside the gene matches. This CDR3 reads CASSQGGEGTEAFF. Written as DNA, the CDR3 is TGTGCCAGCTCCCAAGGGGGCGAGGGGACTGAAGCTTTCTTT.

This chain links TRBV5-1 with TRBJ2-1; 7 nucleotides match TRBD1. CDR3 size: 15 residues. V shed 0 bases and J 4 bases; nucleotides not matched to a gene: 4. Germline CDR1 SGHRS, CDR2 YFSETQ. CDR3 in amino acids: CASSLGPGQYNEQFF. The DNA for the CDR3 is TGCGCCAGCAGCTTGGGACCGGGACAGTACAATGAGCAGTTCTTC.

This clone was recorded once. The CDR3 coding sequence is TGTGCCAGTAGTATCGGTAGCTTGGAAGCTTTCTTT. It encodes CASSIGSLEAFF. The rearrangement joins TRBV19 to TRBJ1-1; D is uncertain. CDR1 LNHDA and CDR2 SQIVND come from the germline V gene (reference sequence). The CDR3 is 12 residues long. The germline V and J ends were trimmed by 3 bases and 8 bases, with 10 bases remaining between them. Full variable domain (remainder filled in from reference TRBV19 and TRBJ1-1): DGGITQSPKYLFRKEGQNVTLSCEQNLNHDAMYWYRQDPGQGLRLIYYSQIVNDFQKGDIAEGYSVSREKKESFPLTVTSAQKNPTAFYLCASSIGSLEAFFGQGTRLTVV.

This chain uses TRBV3-1 (or the pseudogene TRBV3-2) with TRBJ2-5; 8 nucleotides agree with TRBD1. Per the germline V gene, CDR1 is LGHDT and CDR2 is YNNKEL (reference sequence). V was clipped by 3 bases and J by 5 bases; unmatched bases: 8. CDR3 size: 15 residues. CDR3 bases: TGTGCCAGCAGCCACACTGGACAGGGCCCGGAGACCCAGTACTTC. It translates to CASSHTGQGPETQYF.

This sequence joins TRBV11-3 and TRBJ1-1; maybe TRBD1 (6 bases). The CDR3 spans 15 residues. V shed 5 bases and J shed 1 base, with 14 bases lying between them. CDR1 is SGHNT and CDR2 is YENEEA in the germline V gene. DNA of the CDR3: TGTGCCAGCAGCACGAGGACAGCGCAGAACACTGAAGCTTTCTTT. Its protein is CASSTRTAQNTEAFF.

V and J are TRBV18 and TRBJ1-1; 9 bases align to TRBD1. The CDR3 has 17 residues. Germline CDR1 is KGHSH and CDR2 is LQKENI. V gave up 3 bases and J gave up 0 bases; unmatched junction bases: 8. The CDR3 DNA sequence: TGTGCCAGCTCACCGGAGACAGGGGGAATGATGAACACTGAAGCTTTCTTT. Translated, it gives CASSPETGGMMNTEAFF. Filled out from reference TRBV18 and TRBJ1-1, the complete variable domain reads NAGVMQNPRHLVRRRGQEARLRCSPMKGHSHVYWYRQLPEEGLKFMVYLQKENIIDESGMPKERFSAEFPKEGPSILRIQQVVRGDSAAYFCASSPETGGMMNTEAFFGQGTRLTVV.

The chain links TRBV19 to TRBJ2-7; 11 nucleotides agree with TRBD2. J was trimmed by 1 base and V by 3 bases; bases with no gene match: 8. This CDR3 is built from 17 residues. Germline V CDR1 and CDR2: LNHDA, SQIVND (reference sequence). The CDR3 here is CASSISGRAGWSYEQYF. The CDR3 bases are TGTGCCAGTAGTATTAGCGGGAGGGCCGGGTGGTCCTACGAGCAGTACTTC.

The J gene is TRBJ2-7, the V gene TRBV6-5; D is perhaps TRBD1 (5 bases). Trimming took 6 bases from V and 4 from J, leaving 16 bases between them. CDR1 MNHEY and CDR2 SVGAGI come from the germline V gene. There are 14 residues in the CDR3. CDR3 region: CASRKVGVTYEQYF. Written as DNA, the CDR3 is TGTGCCAGCAGGAAGGTAGGGGTAACTTACGAGCAGTACTTC.

The V gene is TRBV20-1, the J gene TRBJ1-2, with D possibly matching TRBD1 (6 bases). Germline V CDR1 and CDR2: DFQATT, SNEGSKA (reference sequence). V lost 3 bases and J lost 6, with 14 bases in between. The CDR3 length is 13 residues. CDR3: CSASPQQGHGYTF. CDR3 sequence (DNA): TGCAGTGCTAGTCCTCAACAGGGACATGGCTACACCTTC.

The J gene is TRBJ1-2, the V gene TRBV15; 9 bases line up with TRBD1. V lost 0 bases, J lost 5 bases, and 7 bases stayed unmatched. The CDR3 extends over 16 amino acids. In germline, CDR1 is LNHNV, CDR2 YYDKDF (reference sequence). The CDR3 is CATSRDKDRGRYGYTF. The CDR3 nucleotides are TGTGCCACCAGCAGAGATAAGGACAGGGGTCGGTATGGCTACACCTTC.

The chain recombines TRBV11-3 with TRBJ1-2; 8 nucleotides match TRBD1. V dropped 1 base and J dropped 4; count of bases not matched to a gene: 2. Germline CDR1 and CDR2: SGHNT and YENEEA. The CDR3 is made up of 14 amino acids. The CDR3: CASSLAGQGYGYTF. The CDR3 DNA follows: TGTGCCAGCAGCTTAGCTGGACAGGGCTATGGCTACACCTTC.

V usage is TRBV5-1 and J usage is TRBJ1-1; D not certain. This CDR3 has 11 amino acids. Trimming cost V 2 bases and J 7 bases, with 6 bases left between them. CDR1 and CDR2 from the germline V gene are SGHRS and YFSETQ. This CDR3 is CASSFEDEAFF. The CDR3 region has the DNA TGCGCCAGCAGCTTCGAGGATGAAGCTTTCTTT.

The rearrangement links TRBV19 to TRBJ1-6; possible D gene TRBD1, 5 bases. The length of the CDR3 is 13 residues. Germline CDR1 and CDR2: LNHDA and SQIVND (reference sequence). V dropped 11 bases and J dropped 5 bases, with 13 bases sitting between them. The CDR3 DNA sequence: TGTGCCGTGGGGCGGGGAAATAATTCACCCCTCCACTTT. Its translation: CAVGRGNNSPLHF.

The gene calls are TRBV6-5 and TRBJ2-1; D not resolved. Deletions cut 0 bases from V and 9 bases from J, with 6 bases between. CDR1 is MNHEY and CDR2 is SVGAGI in the germline V gene. The length of the CDR3 is 12 residues. The CDR3 coding sequence is TGTGCCAGCAGTTACTCTGGCAGTGAGCAGTTCTTC. Its translation: CASSYSGSEQFF.

The rearrangement links TRBV11-1 to TRBJ2-7, with D possibly TRBD2 on 5 matching bases. V lost 5 bases and J lost 2, with 10 bases in between. From germline, CDR1 is SGHAT and CDR2 FQDESV (reference sequence). This CDR3 region has 13 residues. CDR3 nucleotide sequence: TGTGCCAGCAGCCTAACGGGGACCTACGAGCAGTACTTC. This encodes CASSLTGTYEQYF.

The V gene is TRBV11-2, the J gene TRBJ1-2; D is unclear. This CDR3 has 12 residues. Germline CDR1 SGHAT, CDR2 FQNNGV. V was trimmed by 1 base and J by 13 bases, leaving 13 bases between them. The CDR3 DNA follows: TGTGCCAGCAGCTTAGCCCCGGGAGTCAGCACCTTC. This translates into CASSLAPGVSTF.

The genes are TRBV4-1 and TRBJ2-7; 7 bases fit TRBD1. The V gene end was trimmed by 5 bases and the J gene end by 3 bases; junction bases not matched to a gene: 13. Per the germline V gene, CDR1 is MGHRA and CDR2 is YSYEKL. This CDR3 has 16 residues. This chain's CDR3 is CASSWSLGQSFYEQYF. CDR3 coding DNA: TGCGCCAGCAGCTGGTCGTTGGGACAGAGCTTCTACGAGCAGTACTTC.

CDR3 protein: CASSQALAGINTGELFF. In DNA form, the CDR3 reads TGCGCCAGCAGCCAAGCCCTAGCGGGAATAAACACCGGGGAGCTGTTTTTT. The gene calls are TRBV4-1 and TRBJ2-2, with 9 bases identical to TRBD2. CDR3 length: 17 residues. With 1 base clipped from V and 2 bases from J, the junction kept 5 bases outside the gene matches. Germline loops: CDR1 MGHRA, CDR2 YSYEKL.

The chain joins TRBV5-1 to TRBJ1-4, with 7 bases aligning to TRBD1. The junction had 8 bases not matched to a gene; V was cut back by 4 bases and J by 5 bases. The CDR3 covers 15 residues. The germline V gene encodes CDR1 SGHRS and CDR2 YFSETQ. Here the CDR3 reads CASSTRQGENEKLFF. The CDR3 DNA reads TGCGCCAGCAGCACCCGACAGGGCGAAAATGAAAAACTGTTTTTT.

The J gene is TRBJ1-1, the V gene TRBV30; TRBD1 matches at 11 bases. The CDR3 loop spans 14 amino acids. With 4 bases clipped from V and 6 bases from J, the junction kept 7 bases outside the gene matches. Germline V CDR1 and CDR2: GTSNPN, SVGIG (reference sequence). CDR3 bases: TGTGCCTGGAAGGGGACAGGGGGTCACGCTGAAGCTTTCTTT. Encoded protein: CAWKGTGGHAEAFF.

The chain recombines TRBV27 with TRBJ2-1; 13 bases match TRBD2. V dropped 8 bases and J dropped 4; count of bases not matched to a gene: 5. CDR1 and CDR2 from the germline V gene are MNHEY and SMNVEV (reference sequence). CDR3 size: 15 residues. The DNA for the CDR3 is TGTGCCAGCGGGCGACTAGCGGGAGGTTACAATGAGCAGTTCTTC. Translated: CASGRLAGGYNEQFF.